This T cell receptor beta chain was sequenced during a study of T cell responses to AZD1222 COVID-19 vaccine. Assay: immunoSEQ multiplex PCR; the TCRdb copy retains only in-frame clones and omits some. The sample has about 270,000 clones, about 94% seen once. V was shortened by 0 bases and J by 8 bases, with 7 bases between the two germline ends. Germline V gives CDR1 LGHNA, CDR2 YNFKEQ. The CDR3 sequence is 13 residues long. Specimen: peripheral blood, collected 28 days after the second AZD1222 dose. This clonotype originated in an adult who received the AZD1222 COVID-19 vaccine. The chain carries TRBV4-2 and TRBJ2-2; unclear D gene. The CDR3 spells CASSQDQIGELFF. Here the CDR3 DNA reads TGTGCCAGCAGCCAAGATCAAATAGGGGAGCTGTTTTTT.